This T cell receptor beta chain was documented in a study of blood T cells in healthy people across ages. Primed by a sample-barcoded 5' primer and a J-beta primer mix, a second PCR proceeded for about 6 to 11 cycles. TCRdb re-derived calls from the 5' RACE reads in MiXCR, one entry per CDR3 protein. This table has some 1,500,000 distinct CDR3 sequences, roughly two fifths appearing once. Between the trimmed V and J ends, which lost 3 bases and 4 bases, there was a span of 6 bases. The CDR3 length is 11 residues. The germline V gene encodes CDR1 DFQATT and CDR2 SNEGSKA (reference sequence). Sequenced: blood. This rearrangement joins TRBV20-1 to TRBJ1-2; D not resolved. The source is a woman aged 18-29 years in good health. The DNA of the CDR3 is TGCAGTGCTAGCCGCCGCTATGGCTACACCTTC. It yields the protein CSASRRYGYTF.